The rows below give T cell receptor beta chains drawn from one sample of a study of blood T cell repertoires in COVID-19. TCRdb keeps only in-frame clones here, not all; method: immunoSEQ multiplex PCR. The repertoire holds about 140,000 clones, with roughly 87% as singletons. Specimen: peripheral blood. These receptor sequences come from a woman aged 50 to 60 with acute or convalescent COVID-19. Both conserved end residues are part of each CDR3. Each record gives: J gene, clone size, D gene, V gene, CDR3 DNA, CDR3 protein. The D gene is left open where the match is weak. Not every row has a clone size; where given, it reads once, few, many or a size class.

TRBJ1-5 | once | - | TRBV23-1 | TGCGCCAGCAGTCAATCGAGTCAGCCCCAGCATTTT | CASSQSSQPQHF
TRBJ1-1 | - | - | TRBV10-2 | TGCGCCAGCAGTGGGAACAGAGCCGGCAACACTGAAGCTTTCTTT | CASSGNRAGNTEAFF
TRBJ1-4 | - | TRBD1 | TRBV9 | TGTGCCAGCAGCGCCACTGTGACAGGGAGGTTTGAAAAACTGTTTTTT | CASSATVTGRFEKLFF
TRBJ1-1 | - | - | TRBV15 | TGTGCCACCAGTCTACAGGGCGTGAACACTGAAGCTTTCTTT | CATSLQGVNTEAFF
TRBJ1-6 | - | - | TRBV6-5 | TGTGCCAGCAGTTACTCCGGTGAAAATTCACCCCTCCACTTT | CASSYSGENSPLHF
TRBJ2-3 | - | TRBD2 | TRBV27 | TGTGCCAGCAGTCCAGGGGGGTTTAGCGGGGGTCACACAGATACGCAGTATTTT | CASSPGGFSGGHTDTQYF
TRBJ2-7 | - | - | TRBV19 | TGTGCCAGTAGTATGGGCGCCTACTCCTACGAGCAGTACTTC | CASSMGAYSYEQYF
TRBJ2-2 | - | TRBD2 | TRBV19 | TGTGCCAGTAGTCACGCGGGAGCGGAGACCGGGGAGCTGTTTTTT | CASSHAGAETGELFF
TRBJ2-7 | - | TRBD2 | TRBV5-1 | TGCGCCAGCAGTTCCGGGGGGGGTTTCCCCTACGAGCAGTACTTC | CASSSGGGFPYEQYF
TRBJ1-1 | once | - | TRBV6-5 | TGTGCCAGCGCACAGGGTAGGACTGAAGCTTTCTTT | CASAQGRTEAFF
TRBJ2-7 | - | - | TRBV5-8 | TGTGCCAGCAGCTTACTCCCCAGTGGGCGGGCCTCCTACGAGCAGTACTTC | CASSLLPSGRASYEQYF
TRBJ1-5 | - | TRBD1 | TRBV6-5 | TGTGCCAGCAGTACAGGGGCCAGCCGTATACAGCCCCAGCATTTT | CASSTGASRIQPQHF
TRBJ1-1 | - | TRBD1 | TRBV7-3 | TGTGCCAGCAGCCCAAACACAGGGGGCGCGATCACTGAAGCTTTCTTT | CASSPNTGGAITEAFF
TRBJ1-1 | - | - | TRBV7-2 | TGTGCCAGCAGCTTAGGTCCTGGTGGCCAAGCTTTCTTT | CASSLGPGGQAFF
TRBJ1-2 | - | - | TRBV4-2 | TGTGCCAGCAGCCAAGATATCCGGCAGGGTGGGTATGGCTACACCTTC | CASSQDIRQGGYGYTF
TRBJ2-1 | - | TRBD2 | TRBV10-1 | TGCGCCAGCAGTGAGCCGCCCCCGGGACTAGCGGGAGAAGAGCAGTTCTTC | CASSEPPPGLAGEEQFF
TRBJ2-7 | once | TRBD2 | TRBV5-4 | TGTGCCAGCAGCTTGGCCGGGGGGATCCGATACGAGCAGTACTTC | CASSLAGGIRYEQYF
TRBJ2-3 | - | - | TRBV7-9 | TGTGCCAGCAGCTTAGTAGCGGCAGATACGCAGTATTTT | CASSLVAADTQYF
TRBJ1-3 | - | - | TRBV28 | TGTGCCAGCAGTTTGGAACAGGGCTACTCTGGAAACACCATATATTTT | CASSLEQGYSGNTIYF
TRBJ1-2 | - | - | TRBV21-1 | TGTGCCAGCAGCACCCCCGAGACAGACTATGGCTACACCTTC | CASSTPETDYGYTF
TRBJ2-7 | - | TRBD1 | TRBV7-6 | TGTGCCAGCACCAATGGGGCAGGGGGTGACTACGAGCAGTACTTC | CASTNGAGGDYEQYF
TRBJ1-3 | - | - | TRBV30 | TGTGCCTGGAGTGGTTTTCCGGGCCGCAGGGGCTCTGGAAACACCATATATTTT | CAWSGFPGRRGSGNTIYF
TRBJ2-2 | - | TRBD1 | TRBV7-7 | TGTGCCAGCAGCTTAGGAGACAGGGCGTCCACCGGGGAGCTGTTTTTT | CASSLGDRASTGELFF
TRBJ2-7 | - | - | TRBV30 | TGTGCCTGGGATCAGGGGCTCGTTATAGCGTCCTACGAGCAGTACTTC | CAWDQGLVIASYEQYF
TRBJ2-7 | - | - | TRBV27 | TGTGCCAGCAGTTCCCCGCCGGGCGAGCAGTACTTC | CASSSPPGEQYF
TRBJ1-1 | - | - | TRBV6-2/TRBV6-3 | TGTGCCAGCAGCCGACAGAGTTACACTGAAGCTTTCTTT | CASSRQSYTEAFF
TRBJ2-7 | - | - | TRBV3-1/TRBV3-2 | TGTGCCAGCGTCGGGGTCCACGAGCAGTACTTC | CASVGVHEQYF
TRBJ2-2 | - | - | TRBV2 | TGTGCCAGCATGCGAACAGAATCCCCCGGGGAGCTGTTTTTT | CASMRTESPGELFF
TRBJ2-1 | few | TRBD2 | TRBV4-2 | TGTGCCAGCAGCCAAGAGGTGATATCTAGCGGGAGGATGATATACAATGAGCAGTTCTTC | CASSQEVISSGRMIYNEQFF
TRBJ1-1 | - | TRBD1 | TRBV7-6 | TGTGCCAGCAGCTTAGGACAGGGTTCCTGGAACACTGAAGCTTTCTTT | CASSLGQGSWNTEAFF
TRBJ2-3 | - | - | TRBV30 | TGTGCCTGGAGTGCAGGTGGTAACGCAGATACGCAGTATTTT | CAWSAGGNADTQYF
TRBJ2-4 | once | TRBD2 | TRBV11-2 | TGTGCCAGCAGCTCGGGACTAGCGGGAGACGGGGGCATTCAGTACTTC | CASSSGLAGDGGIQYF
TRBJ2-7 | once | TRBD1 | TRBV25-1 | TGTGCCAGCAGCCAATACAGGGGGGAAGGCGAGCAGTACTTC | CASSQYRGEGEQYF
TRBJ2-2 | - | TRBD2 | TRBV3-1/TRBV3-2 | TGTGCCAGCAGCCAATTTGGGTGGGGCGGGAGTGAGGCCGGGGAGCTGTTTTTT | CASSQFGWGGSEAGELFF
TRBJ1-3 | - | TRBD1 | TRBV5-4 | TGTGCCAGCAGCCGAGACAGGGTAGGAAACACCATATATTTT | CASSRDRVGNTIYF
TRBJ1-6 | few | - | TRBV20-1 | TGCAGTGCTGAGCTGAATTCACCCCTCCACTTT | CSAELNSPLHF
TRBJ1-6 | - | TRBD1 | TRBV9 | TGTGCCAGCAGCTCTAGAGGGACAGGGGGGTCACCCCTCCACTTT | CASSSRGTGGSPLHF
TRBJ1-1 | few | - | TRBV9 | TGTGCCAGCAGCGTAACACCGTACACTGAAGCTTTCTTT | CASSVTPYTEAFF
TRBJ1-2 | - | TRBD1 | TRBV3-1/TRBV3-2 | TGTGCCAGCAGCCGGGACAGTTTCTCGAACTATGGCTACACCTTC | CASSRDSFSNYGYTF
TRBJ1-2 | once | - | TRBV19 | TGTGCCAGTAGCCCAGGCTCGGGCTACACCTTC | CASSPGSGYTF
TRBJ2-1 | - | - | TRBV5-1 | TGCGCCAGCAGCTTGGAGGGAGCCCAGAGCTCCTACAATGAGCAGTTCTTC | CASSLEGAQSSYNEQFF
TRBJ1-2 | - | TRBD1 | TRBV6-1 | TGTGCCAGCAGTGAACCTGGGACAGGGGAGTTAGGCTACACCTTC | CASSEPGTGELGYTF
TRBJ2-7 | - | - | TRBV6-5 | TGTGCCAGCAGTTACTACCGGGGGAGTGGCTACGAGCAGTACTTC | CASSYYRGSGYEQYF
TRBJ1-6 | few | TRBD1 | TRBV5-1 | TGCGCCAGCAGCTCGACGACAGGGAATAATTCACCCCTCCACTTT | CASSSTTGNNSPLHF
TRBJ1-1 | - | TRBD1 | TRBV10-3 | TGTGCCATCAGTGGGGGGACAGGGGGAAACACTGAAGCTTTCTTT | CAISGGTGGNTEAFF
TRBJ2-4 | - | - | TRBV7-2 | TGTGCCAGCAGCTTTGGGGGGTTTGCCAAAAACATTCAGTACTTC | CASSFGGFAKNIQYF
TRBJ2-5 | few | - | TRBV12-3/TRBV12-4 | TGTGCCAGCAGTCAGTACCAAGAGACCCAGTACTTC | CASSQYQETQYF
TRBJ1-2 | - | - | TRBV30 | TGTGCCTGGACCCCAGGGGTCCCGGGTGGCTACACCTTC | CAWTPGVPGGYTF
TRBJ1-1 | - | - | TRBV3-1/TRBV3-2 | TGTGCCAGCAGCCCCCACCTAGCCACTGAAGCTTTCTTT | CASSPHLATEAFF
TRBJ2-1 | - | - | TRBV5-1 | TGCGCCAGCAGCCGAGCCGAAAGCTCCTACAATGAGCAGTTCTTC | CASSRAESSYNEQFF
TRBJ2-2 | few | - | TRBV6-5 | TGTGCCAGCAAGGTCCCTTCGGGCGGGGAGCTGTTTTTT | CASKVPSGGELFF
TRBJ1-1 | - | TRBD1 | TRBV19 | TGTGCCAGTAGTATAAGGGGGCGTAACACTGAAGCTTTCTTT | CASSIRGRNTEAFF
TRBJ2-3 | - | TRBD2 | TRBV10-1 | TGCGCCAGCAGTGAGGGGACTAGCGGGCCTCGGGGGACAGATACGCAGTATTTT | CASSEGTSGPRGTDTQYF
TRBJ2-3 | - | - | TRBV18 | TGTGCCAGCTCACCCACGGCGGAGATCACAGATACGCAGTATTTT | CASSPTAEITDTQYF
TRBJ1-5 | - | - | TRBV14 | TGTGCCAGCAGCCAAACTATCAATCAGCCCCAGCATTTT | CASSQTINQPQHF
TRBJ2-7 | - | TRBD1 | TRBV19 | TGTGCCAGTAGTACCCCCGGGGACAGGCGATCCTACGAGCAGTACTTC | CASSTPGDRRSYEQYF
TRBJ1-4 | - | - | TRBV7-9 | TGTGCCAGCAGCTTAGATTCGGGACTTGGGGAAAAACTGTTTTTT | CASSLDSGLGEKLFF
TRBJ1-5 | - | - | TRBV10-3 | TGTGCCATCAAGAACCCCGGACAGATCAATCAGCCCCAGCATTTT | CAIKNPGQINQPQHF
TRBJ1-1 | - | - | TRBV19 | TGTGCCAGTAGTATAAGCGGGGAGAACACTGAAGCTTTCTTT | CASSISGENTEAFF